The 31 T cell receptor beta chains given below trace back to one sample, sequenced in a study of cytomegalovirus exposure and HLA in healthy donors. Primers: 60 Vbeta forward and 13 Jbeta reverse. Here immunoSEQ multiplex PCR was the method, and the copy in TCRdb shows in-frame clones only, minus some. The table lists hundreds of thousands of clones, about 80% of them singletons. Sequencing used PBMCs. These TCRs come from a man between 18 and 29 years old in good health and CMV-seronegative.

The J gene is TRBJ1-5, the V gene TRBV2; D perhaps matches TRBD1 (6 bases). V lost 3 bases to trimming and J lost 9 bases, with 12 bases between them. Germline CDR1 SNHLY, CDR2 FYNNEI. The CDR3 runs to 13 residues. In DNA, the CDR3 is TGTGCCAGCAGTGATCAGGGGCATAGGCCCCAGCATTTT. Its protein product is CASSDQGHRPQHF.

This sequence joins TRBV6-4 and TRBJ2-3, with 13 bases fitting TRBD2. The CDR3 runs to 19 residues. V lost 3 bases, J lost 1 base, and 10 bases stayed unmatched. Germline values: CDR1 MRHNA, CDR2 SNTAGT. The CDR3 protein is CASSEAGGGLAGGTDTQYF. The CDR3 nucleotides are TGTGCCAGCAGTGAGGCAGGGGGCGGACTAGCGGGAGGCACAGATACGCAGTATTTT.

Worth noting for this clone: The germline gene is not matched at one end of the junction; a read error may be the cause. The genes are TRBV6-5 and TRBJ2-1; TRBD2 is a possible D gene (5 bases). CDR1 and CDR2 from the germline V gene are MNHEY and SVGAGI. The CDR3 runs to 15 residues. The CDR3 region is CVSSYRRVSGNEQFF. CDR3 coding DNA: TGTGTCAGCAGTTACCGGCGGGTGAGCGGCAATGAGCAGTTCTTC.

The chain links TRBV19 to TRBJ2-1; weak D call: TRBD1 (6 bases). V was trimmed by 6 bases and J by 10 bases, leaving 10 bases between them. The CDR3 contains 11 residues. Germline-derived CDR1 and CDR2 are LNHDA and SQIVND (reference sequence). This CDR3 reads CASRNRGEQFF. CDR3 nucleotides: TGTGCCAGTAGAAATAGGGGGGAGCAGTTCTTC.

The V call is TRBV11-2, the J call TRBJ2-7; possible D gene TRBD2, 6 bases. Germline CDR1 SGHAT, CDR2 FQNNGV. The V and J ends lost 5 bases and 5 bases respectively, with 13 bases between them. This CDR3 has 13 residues. Here the CDR3 reads CASSLWRAHEQYF. DNA for the CDR3: TGTGCCAGCAGCCTCTGGAGGGCACACGAGCAGTACTTC.

The chain links TRBV4-1 to TRBJ2-3; 16 bases line up with TRBD2. The CDR3 is 18 amino acids. The V gene end was trimmed by 1 base and the J gene end by 3 bases; junction bases not matched to a gene: 4. The germline V gene has CDR1 MGHRA and CDR2 YSYEKL. This CDR3 reads CASSQGGLAGGGTDTQYF. Written as DNA, the CDR3 is TGCGCCAGCAGCCAAGGGGGACTAGCGGGAGGGGGGACAGATACGCAGTATTTT.

The chain employs TRBV30 and TRBJ1-5, with TRBD1 as a possible D gene (6 bases). V was pared by 8 bases and J by 0 bases, with 17 bases between. Germline V gives CDR1 GTSNPN, CDR2 SVGIG (reference sequence). The CDR3 is made up of 15 amino acids. CDR3 amino acids: CAGSAGTRSNQPQHF. DNA for the CDR3: TGTGCCGGGTCCGCCGGGACACGTAGCAATCAGCCCCAGCATTTT.

This chain connects TRBV6-1 to TRBJ2-7, with a weak D call TRBD2 (6 bases). Trimming removed 7 bases from V and 0 bases from J, with 13 bases in between. Germline lookup yields CDR1 MNHNS and CDR2 SASEGT. The CDR3 has 14 amino acids. CDR3 coding DNA: TGTGCCAGCATATTTGCGGGGTACTCCTACGAGCAGTACTTC. The encoded protein is CASIFAGYSYEQYF.

The chain uses TRBV6-5 and TRBJ2-2; 10 nucleotides line up with TRBD2. Germline V gene data show CDR1 as MNHEY and CDR2 as SVGAGI. With 6 bases clipped from V and 5 bases from J, the junction kept 6 bases outside the gene matches. CDR3 length: 15 residues. The CDR3 DNA reads as TGTGCCAGCAGGAATAGCGGGAGGAGAACCGGGGAGCTGTTTTTT. It translates to CASRNSGRRTGELFF.

The chain has TRBV6-5 and TRBJ2-7; unclear D gene. Trimming stripped 0 bases from V and 3 bases from J, with 9 bases between. The germline gives CDR1 MNHEY, CDR2 SVGAGI. This CDR3 contains 14 residues. In DNA, the CDR3 is TGTGCCAGCAGTTACTCGGCGACACTCTACGAGCAGTACTTC. This encodes CASSYSATLYEQYF.

This clone was counted between two and nine times. The gene calls are TRBV6-6 and TRBJ2-7; TRBD2 matches 7 bases. Germline-derived CDR1 and CDR2 are MNHNY and SVGAGI (reference sequence). The CDR3 is 15 residues long. J was trimmed by 4 bases and V by 0 bases; bases with no gene match: 6. CDR3 nucleotide sequence: TGTGCCAGCAGTTACTCCTCCAGCGGGGAATACGAGCAGTACTTC. It translates to CASSYSSSGEYEQYF.

The CDR3 region is CSVPGVKGGEYEQYF. The CDR3 DNA follows: TGCAGCGTTCCTGGAGTTAAAGGGGGGGAGTACGAGCAGTACTTC. The rearrangement uses TRBV29-1 and TRBJ2-7, with D perhaps TRBD2 (7 bases). Trimming removed 5 bases from V and 4 bases from J, with 21 bases in between. The germline CDR1 and CDR2 sequences are SQVTM and ANQGSEA. CDR3 length equals 15 residues.

In this sample, this clone turned up a few times. The chain is built from TRBV18 and TRBJ2-7; 14 bases are shared with TRBD2. This CDR3 is 15 amino acids long. CDR1 is KGHSH, CDR2 LQKENI, per germline. Trimming cost V 2 bases and J 6 bases; bases outside gene matches: 3. The CDR3: CASSPGLAGGIEQYF. Here the CDR3 DNA reads TGTGCCAGCTCACCAGGACTAGCGGGGGGTATCGAGCAGTACTTC.

The chain employs TRBV2 and TRBJ2-5; a weak D match, TRBD1 (5 bases). Judging by the DNA end, TRBJ2-7 fits better; the J call may be wrong. CDR1 and CDR2 (germline): SNHLY, FYNNEI. CDR3 size: 11 residues. CDR3 DNA: TGTGCCAGCAGTGGTAGGGGCGAGCAGTACTTC. Translated: CASSGRGEQYF.

This chain connects TRBV6-5 to TRBJ1-2, with 8 bases fitting TRBD1. Germline V CDR1 and CDR2: MNHEY, SVGAGI. The CDR3 runs to 15 residues. V was pared by 6 bases and J by 0 bases, with 6 bases of the junction left unmatched. CDR3 region: CASSPGQVSNYGYTF. Written as DNA, the CDR3 is TGTGCCAGCAGCCCGGGACAGGTCTCTAACTATGGCTACACCTTC.

The J gene is TRBJ1-2, the V gene TRBV30, with unresolved D. V lost 5 bases and J lost 5, with 9 bases in between. The germline gives CDR1 GTSNPN, CDR2 SVGIG (reference sequence). CDR3 size: 11 residues. The CDR3 nucleotides read TGTGCCTGGGCCGCCGGGTATGGCTACACCTTC. Protein sequence: CAWAAGYGYTF.

J is TRBJ1-6 and V is TRBV30, with 7 bases matching TRBD1. J gave up 11 bases and V 0 bases, and 10 bases lay outside the gene matches. Germline V lookup: CDR1 GTSNPN, CDR2 SVGIG (reference sequence). The CDR3 length is 15 residues. CDR3 residues: CAWSVGVTGRAPLHF. The CDR3 DNA is TGTGCCTGGAGTGTAGGGGTGACAGGGCGGGCACCCCTCCACTTT.

In this sample, this clone turned up a few times. The V call is TRBV27, the J call TRBJ2-1, with D possibly matching TRBD2 (6 bases). V was shortened by 3 bases and J by 5 bases, with 14 bases between the two germline ends. Germline values: CDR1 MNHEY, CDR2 SMNVEV (reference sequence). The CDR3 extends over 15 amino acids. The chain's CDR3 is CASSFSSRGHNEQFF. The CDR3 DNA sequence: TGTGCCAGCAGTTTCTCTTCGCGGGGCCACAATGAGCAGTTCTTC.

This chain uses TRBV30 with TRBJ2-7, with 9 bases that match TRBD1. The trim removed 2 bases at V and 7 bases at J, leaving 9 bases unmatched. Germline CDR1 is GTSNPN and CDR2 is SVGIG (reference sequence). This CDR3 is built from 14 residues. The CDR3 loop reads CAWSSGTGSEEQYF. The CDR3 DNA follows: TGTGCCTGGAGTTCCGGGACAGGGTCCGAAGAGCAGTACTTC. Variable domain in full (rest from reference TRBV30 and TRBJ2-7): SQTIHQWPATLVQPVGSPLSLECTVEGTSNPNLYWYRQAAGRGLQLLFYSVGIGQISSEVPQNLSASRPQDRQFILSSKKLLLSDSGFYLCAWSSGTGSEEQYFGPGTRLTVT.

The J gene is TRBJ1-1, the V gene TRBV19; unclear D gene. V was shortened by 7 bases and J by 1 base, with 16 bases between the two germline ends. CDR3 length: 15 residues. Germline V gives CDR1 LNHDA, CDR2 SQIVND (reference sequence). Here the CDR3 reads CASTPRPRGNTEAFF. The CDR3 DNA reads as TGTGCCAGTACTCCCCGTCCCCGGGGGAACACTGAAGCTTTCTTT. Variable domain in full (rest from reference TRBV19 and TRBJ1-1): DGGITQSPKYLFRKEGQNVTLSCEQNLNHDAMYWYRQDPGQGLRLIYYSQIVNDFQKGDIAEGYSVSREKKESFPLTVTSAQKNPTAFYLCASTPRPRGNTEAFFGQGTRLTVV.

This chain connects TRBV10-3 to TRBJ2-5; 11 nucleotides match TRBD1. CDR1 is ENHRY, CDR2 SYGVKD, per germline. With V trimmed by 2 bases and J by 6 bases, 5 bases remained unmatched. The CDR3 length is 15 residues. The CDR3 DNA reads TGTGCCATCAGTGAGGTAGGACAGGGGGCAAAGACCCAGTACTTC. Amino acids: CAISEVGQGAKTQYF.

The chain combines TRBV11-2 with TRBJ2-1, with 8 bases identical to TRBD1. The CDR3 length is 16 residues. CDR1 is SGHAT, CDR2 FQNNGV, per germline. V was clipped by 1 base and J by 6 bases; unmatched bases: 8. The CDR3 bases are TGTGCCAGCAGCTTAGGAGTGACAGGGGTAAGCAATGAGCAGTTCTTC. This codes for CASSLGVTGVSNEQFF.

The chain joins TRBV5-1 to TRBJ2-7; D remains ambiguous. There are 15 residues in the CDR3. The V and J ends lost 4 bases and 1 base respectively, with 15 bases between them. Germline CDR1 reads SGHRS; CDR2 reads YFSETQ. Here the CDR3 reads CASSLLLGGSYEQYF. DNA for the CDR3: TGCGCCAGCAGCCTCCTTTTAGGCGGTTCCTACGAGCAGTACTTC. Using reference TRBV5-1 and TRBJ2-7 for the parts outside the CDR3, the full variable domain is KAGVTQTPRYLIKTRGQQVTLSCSPISGHRSVSWYQQTPGQGLQFLFEYFSETQRNKGNFPGRFSGRQFSNSRSEMNVSTLELGDSALYLCASSLLLGGSYEQYFGPGTRLTVT.

The J gene is TRBJ2-3, the V gene TRBV5-6; 10 bases agree with TRBD2. CDR3 length: 15 amino acids. The V segment lost 3 bases and the J segment 7 bases; nucleotides outside the gene matches: 8. Germline-derived CDR1 and CDR2 are SGHDT and YYEEEE. The DNA of the CDR3 is TGTGCCAGCAGCTCCTCTAGCGGGAGCGGGTATACGCAGTATTTT. This gives the protein CASSSSSGSGYTQYF.

The V and J genes are TRBV28 and TRBJ2-1; D gene unclear. Trimming cost V 2 bases and J 9 bases, with 8 bases left between them. The germline V gene has CDR1 MDHEN and CDR2 SYDVKM. The CDR3 is made up of 12 amino acids. The CDR3 spells CASSLRLGEQFF. CDR3 bases: TGTGCCAGCAGTTTAAGGCTAGGTGAGCAGTTCTTC.

A remark on this clone: One end of the junction does not line up with germline, which may come from a read error. The genes are TRBV7-9 and TRBJ2-1; 10 bases agree with TRBD2. CDR1 and CDR2 from the germline V gene are SEHNR and FQNEAQ (reference sequence). The CDR3 covers 18 residues. In DNA, the CDR3 is TGTTCCAGCAGCAGGGGATATGAGCGGGAGGGACGGTACAATGAGCAGTTCTTC. Its translation: CSSSRGYEREGRYNEQFF.

This clone was observed a handful of times. The rearrangement links TRBV30 to TRBJ2-5, with D possibly TRBD1 on 5 matching bases. The germline V and J ends were trimmed by 2 bases and 0 bases, with 13 bases remaining between them. Germline V gives CDR1 GTSNPN, CDR2 SVGIG (reference sequence). This CDR3 has 15 residues. The CDR3 sequence: CAWSIGASYQETQYF. CDR3 DNA sequence: TGTGCCTGGAGTATAGGGGCCTCGTACCAAGAGACCCAGTACTTC.

V usage is TRBV15 and J usage is TRBJ1-1; perhaps TRBD1 as D (6 bases). Looked up from germline, CDR1 is LNHNV and CDR2 is YYDKDF (reference sequence). The CDR3 covers 15 residues. The V end lost 0 bases, the J end lost 10 bases, and 18 bases lay between the germline ends. The CDR3 sequence is CATSRDPTGIGRAFF. Here the CDR3 DNA reads TGTGCCACCAGCAGAGACCCCACAGGGATCGGAAGAGCTTTCTTT.

This clone turned up a few times. CDR3: CSGTGTVQETQYF. The DNA for the CDR3 is TGCAGCGGGACCGGGACAGTCCAAGAGACCCAGTACTTC. The chain couples TRBV29-1 to TRBJ2-5; 7 bases line up with TRBD1. V was pared by 7 bases and J by 1 base, with 6 bases of the junction left unmatched. In germline, CDR1 is SQVTM, CDR2 ANQGSEA. This CDR3 is 13 amino acids long. The variable domain in full, completed from reference TRBV29-1 and TRBJ2-5, reads SAVISQKPSRDICQRGTSLTIQCQVDSQVTMMFWYRQQPGQSLTLIATANQGSEATYESGFVIDKFPISRPNLTFSTLTVSNMSPEDSSIYLCSGTGTVQETQYFGPGTRLLVL.

This clone appeared a few times. The chain is built from TRBV27 and TRBJ2-5, with TRBD2 matching 12 bases. Germline values: CDR1 MNHEY, CDR2 SMNVEV (reference sequence). V dropped 3 bases and J dropped 5; count of bases not matched to a gene: 7. The CDR3 covers 16 residues. CDR3 nucleotide sequence: TGTGCCAGCAGTTTGACTAGCGGGAGCGGTAGGGAGACCCAGTACTTC. This sequence encodes CASSLTSGSGRETQYF.

This rearrangement joins TRBV7-9 to TRBJ2-5; 10 positions agree with TRBD2. V lost 6 bases, J lost 11 bases, and 12 bases stayed unmatched. Germline loops: CDR1 SEHNR, CDR2 FQNEAQ (reference sequence). The CDR3 extends over 14 amino acids. CDR3 bases: TGTGCCAGCAGTGAAGCAGCGGGAGGGCCGGGGCAGTACTTC. Its translation: CASSEAAGGPGQYF.